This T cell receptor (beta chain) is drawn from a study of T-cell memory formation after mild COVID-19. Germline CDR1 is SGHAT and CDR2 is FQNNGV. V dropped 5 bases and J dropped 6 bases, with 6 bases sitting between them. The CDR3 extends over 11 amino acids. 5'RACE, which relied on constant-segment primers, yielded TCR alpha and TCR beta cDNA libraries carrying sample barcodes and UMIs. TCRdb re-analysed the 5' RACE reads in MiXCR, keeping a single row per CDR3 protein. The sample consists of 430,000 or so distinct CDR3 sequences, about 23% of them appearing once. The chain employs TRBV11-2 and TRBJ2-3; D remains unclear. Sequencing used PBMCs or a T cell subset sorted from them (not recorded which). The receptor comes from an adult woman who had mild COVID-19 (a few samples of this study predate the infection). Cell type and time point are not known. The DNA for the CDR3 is TGTGCCAGCAGCAATTTGGATACGCAGTATTTT. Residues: CASSNLDTQYF. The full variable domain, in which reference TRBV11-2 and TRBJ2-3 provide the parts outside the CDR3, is EAGVAQSPRYKIIEKRQSVAFWCNPISGHATLYWYQQILGQGPKLLIQFQNNGVVDDSQLPKDRFSAERLKGVDSTLKIQPAKLEDSAVYLCASSNLDTQYFGPGTRLTVL.